This T cell receptor beta chain was documented in a study of blood T cell repertoires in COVID-19 (dated by TCRdb to about 2020). Some background on the complete study: Samples from collaborators originated in the United States, Italy and Spain and spanned both the acute and convalescent phases of COVID-19. The prospective study material was composed of cDNA or gDNA derived from T cells, B-cell-depleted T cells, or PBMCs. The dataset comprised deeply sampled blood TCRbeta repertoires from subjects exposed to, actively infected with, or recovered from COVID-19. The repertoires were released in a freely available public database meant as a resource for research on the immune response to SARS-CoV-2. The samples were drawn from two sources: the first 160 participants of the ongoing ImmuneRACE study, and 1,254 subjects contributed by 6 global collaborators. A de-identified subject ID, COVID-19 status, age in years and sex were almost always included in the sample metadata. HLA class I and class II types, where available, came from metadata supplied by the sample provider rather than from assay-based typing.

TCRbeta CDR3 regions were amplified from genomic DNA by means of the immunoSEQ Assay, a bias-controlled multiplex PCR. Under the source paper's analysis protocol: The number of nucleated cells in each sample was estimated by amplification of reference gene primers within the assay. To quantify the absolute abundance of each unique TCRbeta CDR3 rearrangement, sequence reads were collapsed and filtered. For each sample, productive Simpson clonality was calculated by taking the square root of Simpson's diversity index across productive rearrangements. Entries here come from immuneACCESS through TCRdb and include only in-frame sequences with V and J called. Some clones fail to appear in such tables; in the studies checked, an unresolved V gene covers under half of the shortfall, and the cause of the remainder is unknown. D and trimming were read from the DNA, whereas the V and J calls and clone size are those reported in that table. The table for this sample lists around 250,000 clones; 70% to 90% of them were counted only once. The ten most abundant clones make up approximately 6.2% of the sample.

General conclusions and limits of the study: The amount of clinical and demographic metadata varied by source and participant and was provided uncurated.

About this clone: The target of this receptor is not known. No much larger clone is present one base from it, and per-base qualities are unavailable.

The cysteine opens and the phenylalanine closes a CDR3 of 15 amino acids. This entry keeps only the CDR3 DNA: 45 bases, framed from base 1. Trimming at the junction amounts to 4 bases on V and 2 bases on J, and the germline ends lie 13 bases apart. From the germline V gene, CDR1 is SGHTA and CDR2 is FQGTGA. Each collaborating institution followed its own protocols to collect whole blood in K2EDTA tubes. For TCRbeta analysis, collaborator samples were shipped as frozen whole blood, as isolated PBMCs, or as DNA extracted from either sample type. The sequence came from a man between 60 and 75 years old with acute or convalescent COVID-19. Sequencing used peripheral blood. Recombination connected TRBV7-3 to TRBJ2-3; a tentative D call is TRBD2 (5 bases match). CDR3 reads: CASSSSGSPTDTQYF. The nucleotides read TGTGCCAGCAGCTCAAGCGGATCCCCCACAGATACGCAGTATTTT.